These T cell receptor beta chains were read from a single sample in a study of cytomegalovirus exposure and HLA in healthy donors. Sequenced by immunoSEQ multiplex PCR; TCRdb stores in-frame clones only, minus some. The sample has about 180,000 clones; about four fifths are singletons. Input material: PBMCs. The origin of the receptors is a woman between 45 and 60 years old in good health and CMV-seronegative. CDR3s include the opening cysteine and the closing phenylalanine or tryptophan. Fields, in order: clone size, D gene, V gene, J gene, CDR3 DNA, CDR3 protein. The D gene is left open where the match is weak. Only part of the rows carry a size: once, few, many, or a class if the clone is expanded.

clone_size: .
d_call: TRBD2
v_call: TRBV7-2
j_call: TRBJ2-3
cdr3_nt: TGTGCCAGCAGCTTAGGGTATAGCGGGGGAAGCACAGATACGCAGTATTTT
cdr3_aa: CASSLGYSGGSTDTQYF

clone_size: few
d_call: TRBD1
v_call: TRBV6-5
j_call: TRBJ2-5
cdr3_nt: TGTGCCAGTGTGAGGGGGCAAGGAGAGACCCAGTACTTC
cdr3_aa: CASVRGQGETQYF

clone_size: few
d_call: .
v_call: TRBV28
j_call: TRBJ1-3
cdr3_nt: TGTGCCAGCAGTCTGGCGACAGCAAACACCATATATTTT
cdr3_aa: CASSLATANTIYF

clone_size: .
d_call: .
v_call: TRBV4-3
j_call: TRBJ1-4
cdr3_nt: TGCGCCAGCAGCCAAGTTTCGGGGGGTGCAACTAATGAAAAACTGTTTTTT
cdr3_aa: CASSQVSGGATNEKLFF

clone_size: .
d_call: TRBD1
v_call: TRBV5-1
j_call: TRBJ2-5
cdr3_nt: TGCGCCAGCAGCCTCGGACAGGGCGAGACCCAGTACTTC
cdr3_aa: CASSLGQGETQYF

clone_size: .
d_call: .
v_call: TRBV9
j_call: TRBJ2-7
cdr3_nt: TGTGCCAGCAGCCCCGGACAGTCCATGGGGTTCTACGAGCAGTACTTC
cdr3_aa: CASSPGQSMGFYEQYF

clone_size: .
d_call: TRBD1
v_call: TRBV25-1
j_call: TRBJ1-4
cdr3_nt: TGTGCCAGCAGTGAATTGGCCGGGACAGGGCGGGAAAAACTGTTTTTT
cdr3_aa: CASSELAGTGREKLFF

clone_size: .
d_call: .
v_call: TRBV27
j_call: TRBJ2-3
cdr3_nt: TGTGCCAGCAGTCCGTCGACTAGGACAGATACGCAGTATTTT
cdr3_aa: CASSPSTRTDTQYF

clone_size: .
d_call: .
v_call: TRBV6-1
j_call: TRBJ1-4
cdr3_nt: TGTGCCAGCAGTGGTTTGGGCCAAGCCGCAACTAATGAAAAACTGTTTTTT
cdr3_aa: CASSGLGQAATNEKLFF

clone_size: .
d_call: .
v_call: TRBV7-8
j_call: TRBJ2-1
cdr3_nt: TGTGCCAGCAGCCCCGACCCTTACAGGGCCGTCTCCTACAATGAGCAGTTCTTC
cdr3_aa: CASSPDPYRAVSYNEQFF

clone_size: .
d_call: .
v_call: TRBV5-4
j_call: TRBJ2-7
cdr3_nt: TGTGCCAGCAGCCCGGAGTTGGCTAGCGTGACCTACGAGCAGTACTTC
cdr3_aa: CASSPELASVTYEQYF

clone_size: few
d_call: .
v_call: TRBV7-9
j_call: TRBJ1-2
cdr3_nt: TGTGCCAGCAGCGTACAGAAATTCTATGGCTACACCTTC
cdr3_aa: CASSVQKFYGYTF

clone_size: few
d_call: TRBD2
v_call: TRBV7-2
j_call: TRBJ2-3
cdr3_nt: TGTGCCAGCAGCTATCTAGCGGGGGGGGTGGTAGATACGCAGTATTTT
cdr3_aa: CASSYLAGGVVDTQYF

clone_size: .
d_call: .
v_call: TRBV7-9
j_call: TRBJ2-7
cdr3_nt: TGTGCCAGCAGCAACTCAGGGGTCCACGAGCAGTACTTC
cdr3_aa: CASSNSGVHEQYF

clone_size: few
d_call: .
v_call: TRBV7-9
j_call: TRBJ2-7
cdr3_nt: TGTGCCAGCAGCCCCAGACTCCCTGGCGAGCAGTACTTC
cdr3_aa: CASSPRLPGEQYF

clone_size: once
d_call: TRBD2
v_call: TRBV29-1
j_call: TRBJ2-1
cdr3_nt: TGCAGCGGTATGACTAGCGGGGTCGTGGGGGAGCAGTTCTTC
cdr3_aa: CSGMTSGVVGEQFF

clone_size: .
d_call: TRBD2
v_call: TRBV4-3
j_call: TRBJ2-7
cdr3_nt: TGCGCCAGCAGCCACTATTCTAGCGGGGCGGGGATGTACGAGCAGTACTTC
cdr3_aa: CASSHYSSGAGMYEQYF

clone_size: once
d_call: TRBD1
v_call: TRBV7-9
j_call: TRBJ2-7
cdr3_nt: TGTGCCAGCAGTATCCCGGGGACAGGGGGCGAGGAGCAGTACTTC
cdr3_aa: CASSIPGTGGEEQYF

clone_size: .
d_call: .
v_call: TRBV2
j_call: TRBJ1-6
cdr3_nt: TGTGCCAGCAGTTCTGAGACTTATTCACCCCTCCACTTT
cdr3_aa: CASSSETYSPLHF

clone_size: .
d_call: .
v_call: TRBV28
j_call: TRBJ2-2
cdr3_nt: TGTGCCAGCATGGAGCGGAACACCGGGGAGCTGTTTTTT
cdr3_aa: CASMERNTGELFF

clone_size: .
d_call: TRBD1
v_call: TRBV7-9
j_call: TRBJ1-4
cdr3_nt: TGTGCCAGCAGCTTGACAGGGAATGTAGAAAAACTGTTTTTT
cdr3_aa: CASSLTGNVEKLFF

clone_size: .
d_call: TRBD1
v_call: TRBV2
j_call: TRBJ1-2
cdr3_nt: TGTGCCAGCAGTGGTACGGGACAGGCAAACTATGGCTACACCTTC
cdr3_aa: CASSGTGQANYGYTF

clone_size: .
d_call: .
v_call: TRBV14
j_call: TRBJ2-3
cdr3_nt: TGTGCCAGCAGCCGGCACCCGCTAGCACAGATTACGCAGTATTTT
cdr3_aa: CASSRHPLAQITQYF

clone_size: once
d_call: .
v_call: TRBV14
j_call: TRBJ1-2
cdr3_nt: TGTGCCAGCAGCCAAGCAAATAACTATGGCTACACCTTC
cdr3_aa: CASSQANNYGYTF

clone_size: .
d_call: .
v_call: TRBV27
j_call: TRBJ2-1
cdr3_nt: TGTGCCAGCAGTTTTAGGGCAGGAGGAAACGAGCAGTTCTTC
cdr3_aa: CASSFRAGGNEQFF

clone_size: .
d_call: TRBD1
v_call: TRBV30
j_call: TRBJ1-1
cdr3_nt: TGTGCCTGGAGCGAATGGACAGGGGATAAGGGGGACACTGAAGCTTTCTTT
cdr3_aa: CAWSEWTGDKGDTEAFF

clone_size: .
d_call: .
v_call: TRBV5-1
j_call: TRBJ2-5
cdr3_nt: TGCGCCAGCAGCTTGGGACAGATTCAAGAGACCCAGTACTTC
cdr3_aa: CASSLGQIQETQYF

clone_size: .
d_call: .
v_call: TRBV27
j_call: TRBJ2-3
cdr3_nt: TGTGCCAGCAGTTCAGGACAGATTACAGATACGCAGTATTTT
cdr3_aa: CASSSGQITDTQYF

clone_size: .
d_call: TRBD2
v_call: TRBV4-1
j_call: TRBJ2-1
cdr3_nt: TGCGCCAGCAGCCGTCGGAGGAGCGGGAGTGGGGACAATGAACAGTTCTTC
cdr3_aa: CASSRRRSGSGDNEQFF

clone_size: .
d_call: .
v_call: TRBV7-9
j_call: TRBJ2-1
cdr3_nt: TGTGCCAGCAGCCGCCAGGGTACCTACAATGAGCAGTTCTTC
cdr3_aa: CASSRQGTYNEQFF

clone_size: .
d_call: .
v_call: TRBV4-3
j_call: TRBJ1-2
cdr3_nt: TGCGCCAGCAGCCCAGGGGACACGAACTATGGCTACACCTTC
cdr3_aa: CASSPGDTNYGYTF

clone_size: .
d_call: TRBD1
v_call: TRBV10-3
j_call: TRBJ2-7
cdr3_nt: TGTGCCATCAGTGAGCCGGGACAGGGAAAAAACTACGAGCAGTACTTC
cdr3_aa: CAISEPGQGKNYEQYF

clone_size: .
d_call: TRBD2
v_call: TRBV7-2
j_call: TRBJ2-7
cdr3_nt: TGTGCCAGCAGCTTTGCTGCGGGGGACTACGAGCAGTACTTC
cdr3_aa: CASSFAAGDYEQYF

clone_size: few
d_call: TRBD1
v_call: TRBV28
j_call: TRBJ1-2
cdr3_nt: TGTGCCAGCAGTCGCGGACAGGCCTATGGCTACACCTTC
cdr3_aa: CASSRGQAYGYTF

clone_size: .
d_call: .
v_call: TRBV18
j_call: TRBJ2-7
cdr3_nt: TGTGCCAGCTCACAGACTAGTCAAGGGCAGTACTTC
cdr3_aa: CASSQTSQGQYF

clone_size: .
d_call: TRBD2
v_call: TRBV27
j_call: TRBJ2-5
cdr3_nt: TGTGCCAGCAGTTCCGCCGGGAGGGGAGAGACCCAGTACTTC
cdr3_aa: CASSSAGRGETQYF

clone_size: .
d_call: TRBD1
v_call: TRBV7-9
j_call: TRBJ2-7
cdr3_nt: TGTGCCAGCAGCTGGGGACAGGGTATCTACGAGCAGTACTTC
cdr3_aa: CASSWGQGIYEQYF

clone_size: .
d_call: TRBD2
v_call: TRBV10-3
j_call: TRBJ2-3
cdr3_nt: TGTGCCATCAGTGATTCGACTAGCGGGAGGGTAGATACGCAGTATTTT
cdr3_aa: CAISDSTSGRVDTQYF

clone_size: .
d_call: TRBD1
v_call: TRBV6-6
j_call: TRBJ2-3
cdr3_nt: TGTGCCAGCAGTGACACAGGGGTTTTGACAGATACGCAGTATTTT
cdr3_aa: CASSDTGVLTDTQYF

clone_size: .
d_call: TRBD1
v_call: TRBV19
j_call: TRBJ2-1
cdr3_nt: TGTGCCAGTAGTACAAACAGGGGCGGTGAGCAGTTCTTC
cdr3_aa: CASSTNRGGEQFF

clone_size: .
d_call: TRBD2
v_call: TRBV4-3
j_call: TRBJ2-1
cdr3_nt: TGCGCCAGCAGCCCCGGAGTGGGCGGGAGTGAGCAGTTCTTC
cdr3_aa: CASSPGVGGSEQFF

clone_size: .
d_call: TRBD2
v_call: TRBV7-9
j_call: TRBJ2-1
cdr3_nt: TGTTCCAGCAATCGAGGGGCTTCCCGGGGGGCCTACAATGAGCAGTTCTTC
cdr3_aa: CSSNRGASRGAYNEQFF

clone_size: once
d_call: TRBD1
v_call: TRBV7-6
j_call: TRBJ1-4
cdr3_nt: TGTGCCAGCAGCTTAGGAGGGGGACAGTCTGAAAAACTGTTTTTT
cdr3_aa: CASSLGGGQSEKLFF

clone_size: .
d_call: .
v_call: TRBV28
j_call: TRBJ2-1
cdr3_nt: TGTGCCAGCAGACTCCCTGCGGGTGAGCAGTTCTTC
cdr3_aa: CASRLPAGEQFF

clone_size: once
d_call: TRBD2
v_call: TRBV5-6
j_call: TRBJ2-7
cdr3_nt: TGTGCCAGCAGCACCGGGACTAGCGGGATTGTCCACGAGCAGTACTTC
cdr3_aa: CASSTGTSGIVHEQYF